The rows below give T cell receptor beta chains drawn from one sample of a study of monozygotic twins with inflammatory bowel disease. Following a re-call of the 5' RACE reads, TCRdb has one entry per CDR3 protein and lacks DNA. Its clone listing holds approximately 400,000 distinct CDR3 sequences. The specimen sequenced was blood. These receptors all come from a human donor with ulcerative colitis or Crohn's disease, or a healthy co-twin of an affected twin (not recorded which). Each CDR3 is given with its conserved first and last residue. The order of the fields is J gene, V gene, CDR3 protein.

TRBJ2-5 TRBV29-1 CSVGAGAGETQYF
TRBJ2-7 TRBV5-1 CASSLAKTQGADVNFREQYF
TRBJ2-7 TRBV7-8 CASSSGGQGFSYEQYF
TRBJ1-1 TRBV29-1 CSAGQVGTEAFF
TRBJ2-2 TRBV27 CASLGLENTGELFF
TRBJ2-7 TRBV6-2/TRBV6-3 CASSYRRGPPYEQYF
TRBJ1-6 TRBV7-2 CASGGNSNSPLHF
TRBJ2-7 TRBV6-5 CASSSAGTGGYEQYF
TRBJ2-7 TRBV27 CASGWGPTRNEQYF
TRBJ2-2 TRBV7-9 CASSRLTSGANTGELFF
TRBJ2-3 TRBV4-1 CASSQDWRGTDTRYF
TRBJ2-7 TRBV25-1 CASSEKLAGVYEQYF
TRBJ1-4 TRBV5-1 CASSPTGPVEKLFF
TRBJ2-5 TRBV19 CASSPGTAPETQYF
TRBJ2-2 TRBV3-1 CASSQVGGRAIGELFF
TRBJ1-5 TRBV12-3/TRBV12-4 CASRHTGDSNQPQHF
TRBJ1-2 TRBV11-2 CASSSPKKDRGNYGYTF
TRBJ2-1 TRBV12-3/TRBV12-4 CASSAGTSSYNEQFF
TRBJ1-6 TRBV5-1 CASSPEGTGASPLHF
TRBJ1-6 TRBV6-1 CASCSLHRGENSPLHF